The entry that follows covers one T cell receptor (beta chain) sequence. Per the germline V gene, CDR1 is LGHDT and CDR2 is YNNKEL (reference sequence). V was pared by 1 base and J by 10 bases, with 14 bases between. This CDR3 region has 14 residues. The sample belongs to a study of blood T cell repertoires in COVID-19. The assay was immunoSEQ multiplex PCR, and TCRdb's table has in-frame clones only and misses some. Seen here are some 60,000 clones, 81% observed once, and the top ten hold 28%. The clonotype originates from a woman older than 75 with active or convalescent COVID-19. The V gene is TRBV3-1 (or the pseudogene TRBV3-2), the J gene TRBJ1-5; D remains ambiguous. Sequencing was done on a sample of peripheral blood. CDR3 loop: CASSQGEGVGPQHF. The CDR3 DNA reads as TGTGCCAGCAGCCAAGGTGAAGGAGTGGGTCCCCAGCATTTT.